What follows are 31 T cell receptor beta chains derived from one specimen sequenced in a study of T cells in Graves' hyperthyroidism and ophthalmopathy. RNA transcripts were the template for amplifying TCR beta CDR3 regions. The study used the HTBI primer set for a first-round RT-PCR of the TCR CDR3. TCRdb ran MiXCR on the multiplex PCR reads and lists one entry per CDR3 protein. The table records 600,000 to 800,000 distinct CDR3 sequences, approximately 40% of them present only once. Sequences were obtained from blood. The receptors derive from a woman in her 40s with Graves' hyperthyroidism.

In regard to this clonotype: A single base separates this from a much larger clone, so it may be a read error. The V and J genes are TRBV2 and TRBJ2-7; 9 bases align to TRBD1. This CDR3 is 13 amino acids long. Trimming cost V 7 bases and J 4 bases; bases outside gene matches: 5. Germline assignment: CDR1 SNHLY and CDR2 FYNNEI. The CDR3 spells CASNGQGFYEQYF. CDR3 sequence (DNA): TGTGCCAGCAACGGACAGGGGTTTTACGAGCAGTACTTC.

This clonotype was counted at least ten times. V usage is TRBV20-1 and J usage is TRBJ1-1, with D tentatively TRBD1 (5 bases). This CDR3 is 13 amino acids long. V gave up 5 bases and J gave up 3 bases, with 13 bases separating them. Germline V lookup: CDR1 DFQATT, CDR2 SNEGSKA (reference sequence). The CDR3 sequence: CSAPGTRDTEAFF. As DNA, the CDR3 is TGCAGTGCTCCTGGGACGCGAGACACTGAAGCTTTCTTT.

The genes are TRBV6-1 and TRBJ2-7; 8 nucleotides match TRBD1. Germline CDR1 and CDR2: MNHNS and SASEGT. CDR3 size: 14 residues. V was pared by 9 bases and J by 0 bases, with 7 bases of the junction left unmatched. The CDR3 region is CASLGQEYSYEQYF. CDR3 coding DNA: TGTGCCAGTTTGGGACAGGAATACTCCTACGAGCAGTACTTC.

This clonotype appeared a few times. The gene calls are TRBV6-5 and TRBJ1-5; possible D gene TRBD1, 5 bases. Germline V gene lookup returns CDR1 MNHEY and CDR2 SVGAGI. The CDR3 is 15 amino acids. Deletions cut 5 bases from V and 7 bases from J, with 18 bases between. The CDR3, as DNA: TGTGCCAGCAGTCCCAGGGCGGTTTGGGACCAGCCCCAGCATTTT. Translation: CASSPRAVWDQPQHF.

This clonotype turned up a few times. The rearrangement links TRBV28 to TRBJ1-1; D is uncertain. The CDR3 loop spans 12 amino acids. V lost 2 bases and J 8 bases, leaving 9 bases between the germline ends. Germline-derived CDR1 and CDR2 are MDHEN and SYDVKM. The CDR3 sequence is CASSLNSLEAFF. The CDR3 region has the DNA TGTGCCAGCAGTTTAAACAGCCTGGAAGCTTTCTTT. The full variable domain, completed using reference TRBV28 and TRBJ1-1, is DVKVTQSSRYLVKRTGEKVFLECVQDMDHENMFWYRQDPGLGLRLIYFSYDVKMKEKGDIPEGYSVSREKKERFSLILESASTNQTSMYLCASSLNSLEAFFGQGTRLTVV.

Turning to this clonotype: Since a much larger clone is just one base distant, this may be a read error. This rearrangement joins TRBV29-1 to TRBJ2-7; TRBD1 is a possible D gene (6 bases). There are 13 residues in the CDR3. In germline, CDR1 is SQVTM, CDR2 ANQGSEA. CDR3 sequence: CSVADLTGYEQCF. CDR3 DNA sequence: TGCAGCGTCGCGGATTTAACAGGGTACGAGCAGTGCTTC.

As for this clonotype: A read error may be the cause here, since a much bigger clone is one base away. V gene TRBV7-2 combines with J gene TRBJ2-7; D may be TRBD1 or TRBD2 (6 bases each). Germline CDR1 is SGHTA and CDR2 is FQGNSA. Trimming removed 5 bases at V and 2 bases at J, with 13 bases between. This CDR3 has 14 residues. The CDR3 spells CASSRGRGAYEQYF. The CDR3 nucleotides read TGTGCCAGCAGCCGGGGGCGGGGAGCCTACGAGCAGTACTTC.

The rearrangement uses TRBV7-9 and TRBJ2-7; the match to TRBD1 covers 8 bases. The CDR3 contains 15 residues. The germline gives CDR1 SEHNR, CDR2 FQNEAQ (reference sequence). V lost 5 bases and J lost 2; bases outside the gene matches: 8. CDR3 nucleotides: TGTGCCAGCAGCCCCCGGGGGACAGGCCCCTACGAGCAGTACTTC. This sequence encodes CASSPRGTGPYEQYF.

This clonotype has a count of ten or more. The chain carries TRBV29-1 and TRBJ1-5, with 11 positions matching TRBD1. The CDR3 loop spans 14 amino acids. Germline trimming cut 6 bases from V and 7 bases from J; bases unmatched to any gene: 8. The germline V gene has CDR1 SQVTM and CDR2 ANQGSEA. CDR3 protein: CSVSTGTGGQPQHF. The DNA for the CDR3 is TGCAGCGTCTCGACCGGGACAGGGGGGCAGCCCCAGCATTTT.

This clonotype was recorded many times. This sequence joins TRBV5-1 and TRBJ1-6; D may be TRBD1 (5 bases). There are 14 residues in the CDR3. The V end was cut by 0 bases, the J end by 9 bases, with 10 bases between. The germline CDR1 and CDR2 sequences are SGHRS and YFSETQ. DNA for the CDR3: TGCGCCAGCAGCTTGGCCCAGGGTTCTTCACCCCTCCACTTT. Its translation is CASSLAQGSSPLHF.

The sample holds many counts of this clonotype. V usage is TRBV9 and J usage is TRBJ1-1; tentative D call: TRBD1 (6 bases). V lost 5 bases to trimming and J lost 1 base, with 15 bases between them. Germline loops: CDR1 SGDLS, CDR2 YYNGEE. This CDR3 region has 15 residues. The CDR3 here is CASSQTGMGNTEAFF. CDR3 coding DNA: TGTGCCAGCAGTCAAACAGGGATGGGGAACACTGAAGCTTTCTTT.

This clonotype was recorded many times. The rearrangement uses TRBV6-5 and TRBJ2-6; D gene uncertain. This CDR3 contains 14 residues. Between the trimmed V and J ends, which lost 7 bases and 0 bases, there was a span of 7 bases. CDR1 and CDR2 from the germline V gene are MNHEY and SVGAGI. In DNA, the CDR3 is TGTGCCAGCATACTCCTCTCTGGGGCCAACGTCCTGACTTTC. It translates to CASILLSGANVLTF.

V and J are TRBV27 and TRBJ2-2; TRBD2 matches at 7 bases. Germline V CDR1 and CDR2: MNHEY, SMNVEV (reference sequence). The CDR3 consists of 14 residues. The V and J ends lost 5 bases and 3 bases, in that order; junction bases with no gene match: 3. The chain's CDR3 is CASSHREDTGELFF. The CDR3 DNA sequence: TGTGCCAGCAGTCACCGGGAGGACACCGGGGAGCTGTTTTTT.

The V and J genes are TRBV10-3 and TRBJ2-3, with D perhaps matching TRBD1 or TRBD2 (5 bases each). V was pared by 4 bases and J by 5 bases, with 13 bases between. Germline V gene lookup returns CDR1 ENHRY and CDR2 SYGVKD. The CDR3 is made up of 14 amino acids. CDR3: CAISALGDIDTQYF. Here the CDR3 DNA reads TGTGCCATCAGTGCTTTGGGGGATATAGATACGCAGTATTTT.

This clonotype was found many times. The junction departs from the called germline gene at one end, perhaps through a read error. The genes are TRBV10-3 and TRBJ2-2, with 9 bases fitting TRBD1. This CDR3 has 15 residues. Germline CDR1 reads ENHRY; CDR2 reads SYGVKD. Here the CDR3 reads CASSEIGTGSGELFF. The DNA of the CDR3 is TGTGCCAGCAGTGAAATCGGGACAGGGTCCGGGGAGCTGTTTTTT.

The table lists this clonotype with many counts. This chain joins TRBV19 and TRBJ2-7; D is possibly TRBD2 (5 bases). The CDR3 loop spans 14 amino acids. From germline, CDR1 is LNHDA and CDR2 SQIVND (reference sequence). V was shortened by 6 bases and J by 1 base, with 13 bases between the two germline ends. CDR3 sequence (DNA): TGTGCCAGTAGAAATGTACGGGGATCCTACGAGCAGTACTTC. Residues: CASRNVRGSYEQYF.

This clonotype was detected a few times. The J gene is TRBJ2-7, the V gene TRBV20-1; 12 bases match TRBD2. This CDR3 region has 15 residues. The germline gives CDR1 DFQATT, CDR2 SNEGSKA (reference sequence). With V trimmed by 4 bases and J by 1 base, 5 bases remained unmatched. The CDR3 nucleotides are TGCAGTGCTACCCTAGCGGGAGGGCCGTCCTACGAGCAGTACTTC. It yields the protein CSATLAGGPSYEQYF.

This clonotype was counted only a few times. The chain joins TRBV7-9 to TRBJ1-6; no clear D. Germline V CDR1 and CDR2: SEHNR, FQNEAQ (reference sequence). Trimming took off 6 bases at V and 3 bases at J, with 15 bases between the two ends. The CDR3 consists of 16 residues. The CDR3 region is CASSSVTEVYNSPLHF. CDR3 sequence (DNA): TGTGCCAGCAGTTCCGTGACGGAGGTCTATAATTCACCCCTCCACTTT.

Many counts were recorded for this clonotype. V and J are TRBV24-1 and TRBJ1-5; D not resolved. Germline CDR1 is KGHDR and CDR2 is SFDVKD. The V end was cut by 7 bases, the J end by 0 bases, with 9 bases between. The CDR3 loop spans 14 amino acids. The CDR3 region is CATSRTNSNQPQHF. The CDR3 region has the DNA TGTGCCACCAGCCGAACGAATAGCAATCAGCCCCAGCATTTT.

The chain links TRBV10-3 to TRBJ1-1, with TRBD1 matching 9 bases. V was pared by 2 bases and J by 9 bases, with 1 base of the junction left unmatched. The CDR3 covers 12 residues. CDR1 and CDR2 (germline): ENHRY, SYGVKD. This CDR3 is CAISETGGKAFF. The CDR3 DNA reads TGTGCCATCAGTGAGACAGGGGGCAAAGCTTTCTTT.

V and J are TRBV15 and TRBJ1-4, with TRBD1 matching 8 bases. V lost 4 bases, J lost 8 bases, and 3 bases stayed unmatched. CDR3 length equals 13 residues. CDR1 is LNHNV, CDR2 YYDKDF, per germline (reference sequence). CDR3 sequence reads: CATSTRQGEKLFF. For the CDR3, the DNA is TGTGCCACCAGCACCCGACAGGGGGAAAAACTGTTTTTT.

This chain uses TRBV29-1 with TRBJ1-1, with 7 bases aligning to TRBD1. V lost 7 bases and J lost 5; bases outside the gene matches: 7. In germline, CDR1 is SQVTM, CDR2 ANQGSEA. The CDR3 sequence is 12 residues long. DNA for the CDR3: TGCAGCGCCAACAGGGGTAGTACTGAAGCTTTCTTT. It codes for CSANRGSTEAFF.

In this sample, this clonotype turned up a few times. A much larger clone lies one base from this, so it may be a read error. The J gene is TRBJ1-2, the V gene TRBV6-5; the D is unclear. V was shortened by 5 bases and J by 12 bases, with 16 bases between the two germline ends. The CDR3 covers 12 residues. Per the germline V gene, CDR1 is MNHEY and CDR2 is SVGAGI. The CDR3 reads CASSESSEGHTF. Here the CDR3 DNA reads TGTGCCAGCAGTGAATCATCGGAGGGCCACACCTTC.

The chain combines TRBV20-1 with TRBJ1-1, with D perhaps TRBD1 (5 bases). V was pared by 4 bases and J by 0 bases, with 15 bases between. The CDR3 is 15 residues long. CDR1 is DFQATT, CDR2 SNEGSKA, per germline (reference sequence). The CDR3: CSATSRGVMNTEAFF. The CDR3 bases are TGCAGTGCTACTTCCCGGGGGGTCATGAACACTGAAGCTTTCTTT.

The table lists this clonotype with many counts. V usage is TRBV7-9 and J usage is TRBJ1-1; 8 bases match TRBD1. Germline V gene lookup returns CDR1 SEHNR and CDR2 FQNEAQ (reference sequence). Trimming removed 5 bases from V and 11 bases from J; junction bases left unmatched: 10. This CDR3 is built from 13 residues. This chain's CDR3 is CASSPKTGEEAFF. CDR3 in DNA: TGTGCCAGCAGCCCAAAGACAGGGGAGGAGGCTTTCTTT.

This clonotype was detected many times. The rearrangement uses TRBV14 and TRBJ2-5; 7 bases are shared with TRBD1. The ends lost 1 base at V and 2 bases at J; junction bases unmatched: 7. CDR1 and CDR2 (germline): SGHDN, FVKESK. The CDR3 runs to 16 residues. As DNA, the CDR3 is TGTGCCAGCAGCCAAGCCGGGACAGAAAGACAAGAGACCCAGTACTTC. It is translated as CASSQAGTERQETQYF.

Regarding this clonotype: Its ends do not fully match the called genes, so a read error is possible. The chain links TRBV6-2 or TRBV6-3 to TRBJ1-1; the D is unclear. Germline CDR1 and CDR2: MNHEY and SVGEGT. The CDR3 has 14 amino acids. The CDR3: CAISYSGRPTEAFF. The CDR3 DNA sequence: TGTGCCATCAGTTACTCGGGCAGGCCCACTGAAGCTTTCTTT.

This clonotype occurred many times. The chain carries TRBV10-3 and TRBJ1-2; D possibly corresponds to TRBD1 (6 bases). Trimming took off 10 bases at V and 5 bases at J, with 17 bases between the two ends. Looked up from germline, CDR1 is ENHRY and CDR2 is SYGVKD. This CDR3 region has 13 residues. The CDR3 sequence is CATSTGGRYGYTF. DNA of the CDR3: TGTGCCACCTCGACAGGAGGGAGATATGGCTACACCTTC.

This sequence joins TRBV7-8 and TRBJ1-1; weak D call: TRBD1 (6 bases). CDR1 and CDR2 (germline): SGHVS, FQNEAQ. The CDR3 totals 14 residues. Trimming took 3 bases from V and 4 from J, leaving 12 bases between them. The CDR3 region has the DNA TGTGCCAGCAGCTTTGAGGGGGGGGGCACTGAAGCTTTCTTT. It yields the protein CASSFEGGGTEAFF.

This clonotype was detected a few times. This chain joins TRBV7-9 and TRBJ1-2, with 7 nucleotides matching TRBD1. Trimming took 5 bases from V and 11 from J; bases not matched to a gene: 11. Germline CDR1 reads SEHNR; CDR2 reads FQNEAQ (reference sequence). The CDR3 loop spans 13 amino acids. The CDR3 DNA sequence: TGTGCCAGCAGCGCCGACAGGGAATGGAGGTACACCTTC. Encoded protein: CASSADREWRYTF.

With regard to this clonotype: An end of the junction differs from the germline gene, which may be a read error. The rearrangement uses TRBV6-1 and TRBJ1-1; D is ambiguous. Germline CDR1 is MNHNS and CDR2 is SASEGT. CDR3 length: 13 residues. The CDR3 coding sequence is TGTGCCATCAGTCAAGCGGTGGACACTGAAGCTTTCTTT. This translates into CAISQAVDTEAFF.